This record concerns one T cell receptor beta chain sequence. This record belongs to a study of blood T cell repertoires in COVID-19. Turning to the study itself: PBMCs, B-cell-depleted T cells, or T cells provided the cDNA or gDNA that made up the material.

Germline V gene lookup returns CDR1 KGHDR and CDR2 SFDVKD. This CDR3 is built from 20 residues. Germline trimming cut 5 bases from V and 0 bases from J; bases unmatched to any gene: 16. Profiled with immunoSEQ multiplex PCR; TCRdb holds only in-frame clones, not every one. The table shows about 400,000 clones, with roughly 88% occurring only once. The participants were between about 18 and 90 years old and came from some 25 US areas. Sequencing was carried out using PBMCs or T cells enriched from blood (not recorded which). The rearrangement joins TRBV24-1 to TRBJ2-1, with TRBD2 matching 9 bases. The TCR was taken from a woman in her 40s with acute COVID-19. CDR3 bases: TGTGCCACCAGTGCCGGACCCAACCTTGGCGGGGGGGGCTCCTACAATGAGCAGTTCTTC. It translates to CATSAGPNLGGGGSYNEQFF.